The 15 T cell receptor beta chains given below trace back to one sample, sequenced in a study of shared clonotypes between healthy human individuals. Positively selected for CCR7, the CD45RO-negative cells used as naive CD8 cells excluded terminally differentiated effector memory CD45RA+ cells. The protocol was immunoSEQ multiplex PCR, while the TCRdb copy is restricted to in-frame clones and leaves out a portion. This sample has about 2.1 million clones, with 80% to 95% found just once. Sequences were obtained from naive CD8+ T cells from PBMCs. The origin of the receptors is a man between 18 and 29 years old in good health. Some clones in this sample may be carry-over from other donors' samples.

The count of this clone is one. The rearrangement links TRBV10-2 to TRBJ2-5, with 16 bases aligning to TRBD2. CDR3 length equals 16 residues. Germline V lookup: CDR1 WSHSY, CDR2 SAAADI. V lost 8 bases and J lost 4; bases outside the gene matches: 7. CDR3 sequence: CASGGLAGGPVETQYF. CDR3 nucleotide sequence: TGCGCCAGCGGGGGACTAGCGGGAGGGCCGGTAGAGACCCAGTACTTC.

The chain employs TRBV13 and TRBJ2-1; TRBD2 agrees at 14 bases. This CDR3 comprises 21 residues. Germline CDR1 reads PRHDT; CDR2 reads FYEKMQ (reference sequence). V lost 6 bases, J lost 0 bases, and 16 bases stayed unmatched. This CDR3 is CASRSKGLAGERGSSYNEQFF. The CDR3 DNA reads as TGTGCCAGCAGATCCAAGGGACTAGCGGGAGAACGGGGGAGCTCCTACAATGAGCAGTTCTTC.

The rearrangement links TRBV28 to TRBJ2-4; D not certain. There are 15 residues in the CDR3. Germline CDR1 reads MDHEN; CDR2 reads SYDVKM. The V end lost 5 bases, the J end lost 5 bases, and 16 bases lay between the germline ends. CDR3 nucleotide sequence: TGTGCCAGCAGTCCCTACCAGCCGCACCAAAACATTCAGTACTTC. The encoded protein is CASSPYQPHQNIQYF.

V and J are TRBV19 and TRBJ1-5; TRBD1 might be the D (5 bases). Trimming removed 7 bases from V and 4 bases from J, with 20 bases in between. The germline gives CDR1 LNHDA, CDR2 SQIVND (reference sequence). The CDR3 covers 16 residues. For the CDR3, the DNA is TGTGCCAGTATGGGGGGAATTAGACAGCTAAATCAGCCCCAGCATTTT. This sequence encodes CASMGGIRQLNQPQHF.

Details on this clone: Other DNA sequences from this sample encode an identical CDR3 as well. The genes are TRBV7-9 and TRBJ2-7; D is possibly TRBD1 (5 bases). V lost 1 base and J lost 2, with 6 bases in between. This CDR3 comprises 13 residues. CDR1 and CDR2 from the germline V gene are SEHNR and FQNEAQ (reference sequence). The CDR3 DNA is TGTGCCAGCAGCTTAGGGACAACCTACGAGCAGTACTTC. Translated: CASSLGTTYEQYF.

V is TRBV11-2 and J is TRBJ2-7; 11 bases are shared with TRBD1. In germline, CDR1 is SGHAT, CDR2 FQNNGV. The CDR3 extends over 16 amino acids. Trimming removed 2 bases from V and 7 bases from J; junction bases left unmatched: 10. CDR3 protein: CASSLYLGQGDGEQYF. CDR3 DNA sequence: TGTGCCAGCAGCTTATATCTGGGACAGGGGGATGGAGAGCAGTACTTC. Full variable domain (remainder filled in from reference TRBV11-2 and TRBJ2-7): EAGVAQSPRYKIIEKRQSVAFWCNPISGHATLYWYQQILGQGPKLLIQFQNNGVVDDSQLPKDRFSAERLKGVDSTLKIQPAKLEDSAVYLCASSLYLGQGDGEQYFGPGTRLTVT.

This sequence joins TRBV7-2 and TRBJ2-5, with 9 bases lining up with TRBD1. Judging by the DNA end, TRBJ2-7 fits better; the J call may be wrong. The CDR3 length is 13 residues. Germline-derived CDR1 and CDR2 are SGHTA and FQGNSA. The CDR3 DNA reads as TGTGCCAGCAGCTTTGGACAGGGGTACGAGCAGTACTTC. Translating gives CASSFGQGYEQYF.

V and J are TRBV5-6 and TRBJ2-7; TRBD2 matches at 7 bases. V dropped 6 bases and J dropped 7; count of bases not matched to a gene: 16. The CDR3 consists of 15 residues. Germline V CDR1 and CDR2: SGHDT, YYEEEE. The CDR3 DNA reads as TGTGCCAGCACCTGGGGTGGGTCGCGGGAGAGGGAGCAGTACTTC. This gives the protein CASTWGGSREREQYF.

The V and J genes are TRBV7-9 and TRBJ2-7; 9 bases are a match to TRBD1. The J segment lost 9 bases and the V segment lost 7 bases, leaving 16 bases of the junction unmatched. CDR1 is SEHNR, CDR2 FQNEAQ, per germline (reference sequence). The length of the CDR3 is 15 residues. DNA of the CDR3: TGTGCCAGCACCCTCACCGGGACAGGGATTTGGGGGCAGTACTTC. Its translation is CASTLTGTGIWGQYF.

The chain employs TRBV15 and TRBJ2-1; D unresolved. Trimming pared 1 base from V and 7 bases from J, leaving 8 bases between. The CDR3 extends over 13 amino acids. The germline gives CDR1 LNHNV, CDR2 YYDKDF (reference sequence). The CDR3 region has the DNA TGTGCCACCAGCAGAGTGGAAGCAAATGAGCAGTTCTTC. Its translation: CATSRVEANEQFF. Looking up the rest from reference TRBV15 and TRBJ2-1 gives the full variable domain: DAMVIQNPRYQVTQFGKPVTLSCSQTLNHNVMYWYQQKSSQAPKLLFHYYDKDFNNEADTPDNFQSRRPNTSFCFLDIRSPGLGDTAMYLCATSRVEANEQFFGPGTRLTVL.

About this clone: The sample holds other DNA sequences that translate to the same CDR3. CDR3 protein: CASSPPGYEQYF. The CDR3 bases are TGTGCCAGCAGCCCACCCGGCTACGAGCAGTACTTC. The J gene is TRBJ2-7, the V gene TRBV9; D uncertain. Trimming removed 4 bases from V and 3 bases from J, with 8 bases in between. The CDR3 contains 12 residues. Per the germline V gene, CDR1 is SGDLS and CDR2 is YYNGEE.

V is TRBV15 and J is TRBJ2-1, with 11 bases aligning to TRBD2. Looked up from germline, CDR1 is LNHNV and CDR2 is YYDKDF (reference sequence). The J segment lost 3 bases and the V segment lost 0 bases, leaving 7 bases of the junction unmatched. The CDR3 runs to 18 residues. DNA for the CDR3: TGTGCCACCAGCAGAGAGGGAGCTAGCGGGAGGAACTACAATGAGCAGTTCTTC. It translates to CATSREGASGRNYNEQFF.

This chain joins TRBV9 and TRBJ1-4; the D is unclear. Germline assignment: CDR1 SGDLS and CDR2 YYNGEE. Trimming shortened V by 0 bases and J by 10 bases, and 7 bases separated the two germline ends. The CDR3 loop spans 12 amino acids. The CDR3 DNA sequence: TGTGCCAGCAGCGTAGATGATGGAAAACTGTTTTTT. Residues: CASSVDDGKLFF.

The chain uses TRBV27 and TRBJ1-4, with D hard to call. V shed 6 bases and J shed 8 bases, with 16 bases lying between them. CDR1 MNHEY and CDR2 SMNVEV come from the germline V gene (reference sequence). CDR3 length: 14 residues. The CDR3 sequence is CASSPGGWVEKLFF. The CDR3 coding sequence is TGTGCCAGCAGCCCAGGCGGGTGGGTAGAAAAACTGTTTTTT.

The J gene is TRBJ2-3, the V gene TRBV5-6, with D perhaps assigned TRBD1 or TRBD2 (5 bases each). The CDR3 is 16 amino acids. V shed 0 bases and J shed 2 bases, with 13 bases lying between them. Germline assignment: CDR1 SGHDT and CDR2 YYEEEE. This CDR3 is CASSLVGTQYTDTQYF. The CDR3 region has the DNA TGTGCCAGCAGCTTGGTTGGGACCCAGTACACAGATACGCAGTATTTT.